This note documents a single T cell receptor (beta chain) sequence. Antigen specificity is unknown. Method: immunoSEQ multiplex PCR; TCRdb's copy keeps in-frame clones and lacks some. The sample holds approximately 13,000 clones, nearly 80% seen once. This entry is derived from a study of follicular helper T cells after annual influenza vaccination. Study background: Sampling occurred days 0, 7 and 28 after each influenza vaccination. For some subjects, blood spans the 2013-2014, 2014-2015 and 2015-2016 annual vaccinations. Study-level points and caveats: Day 7 ICOS+CD38+ clones later appeared mostly in ICOS-CD38- cTfh. Yearly vaccinations repeatedly recalled conserved clonotypes in ICOS+CD38+ cTfh.

CDR3 length: 13 amino acids. Looked up from germline, CDR1 is GTSNPN and CDR2 is SVGIG (reference sequence). Trimming removed 5 bases from V and 2 bases from J, with 12 bases in between. Specified time point: 2015-2016 season, pre-vaccination. The chain links TRBV30 to TRBJ2-5, with D hard to call. Sequencing was performed on CXCR5- memory CD4+ T cells sorted from blood, taken on the day of influenza vaccination. This TCR was recovered from an adult who received the influenza vaccine. CDR3: CAWGLWQQETQYF. CDR3 bases: TGTGCCTGGGGATTGTGGCAACAAGAGACCCAGTACTTC. Full variable domain (outside the CDR3, taken from reference TRBV30 and TRBJ2-5): SQTIHQWPATLVQPVGSPLSLECTVEGTSNPNLYWYRQAAGRGLQLLFYSVGIGQISSEVPQNLSASRPQDRQFILSSKKLLLSDSGFYLCAWGLWQQETQYFGPGTRLLVL.